The 9 T cell receptor beta chains reported below all come from one sample, sequenced in a study of regulatory T cells in long-lasting Graves disease. iRepertoire HTBI primers and Arm-PCR of CDR3 regions built TCR beta libraries. TCRdb reprocessed the multiplex PCR reads with MiXCR, giving one entry per CDR3 protein. Of a few hundred thousand distinct CDR3 sequences listed, 20% to 25% are singletons. The time point here: newly diagnosed GD, antithyroid drugs for less than 3 months. PBMC RNA served as the TCR library source. Here the sequenced sample was peripheral blood mononuclear cells (PBMCs), taken at new diagnosis, from a patient treated with antithyroid drugs. The receptors here all came from a female donor with Graves disease.

This clonotype was counted at least ten times. The chain employs TRBV11-2 and TRBJ2-7, with D perhaps TRBD1 (6 bases). The CDR3 has 14 residues. Trimming shortened V by 5 bases and J by 0 bases, and 11 bases separated the two germline ends. The germline V gene encodes CDR1 SGHAT and CDR2 FQNNGV. CDR3 loop: CASSTSTGSYEQYF. The CDR3 region has the DNA TGTGCCAGCAGCACTTCGACAGGCTCCTACGAGCAGTACTTC. The whole variable domain, filled in from reference TRBV11-2 and TRBJ2-7, reads EAGVAQSPRYKIIEKRQSVAFWCNPISGHATLYWYQQILGQGPKLLIQFQNNGVVDDSQLPKDRFSAERLKGVDSTLKIQPAKLEDSAVYLCASSTSTGSYEQYFGPGTRLTVT.

This clonotype was counted ten times or more. This chain links TRBV20-1 with TRBJ2-5; D is uncertain. This CDR3 has 12 residues. Trimming removed 0 bases at V and 5 bases at J, with 7 bases between. Germline loops: CDR1 DFQATT, CDR2 SNEGSKA (reference sequence). The CDR3, as DNA: TGCAGTGCTAGAGATGTGTTGGAGACCCAGTACTTC. Its translation is CSARDVLETQYF.

The V and J genes are TRBV24-1 and TRBJ2-3, with 9 bases aligning to TRBD2. The J call is in doubt because the DNA end fits TRBJ2-1 better. Germline CDR1 is KGHDR and CDR2 is SFDVKD. CDR3 size: 15 residues. The CDR3 is CATSDLLAGKNEQFF. CDR3 bases: TGTGCCACCAGTGATTTGCTAGCGGGAAAGAATGAGCAGTTCTTC.

This chain uses TRBV10-3 with TRBJ1-5; D possibly corresponds to TRBD1 (6 bases). CDR3 size: 13 residues. V was trimmed by 11 bases and J by 4 bases, leaving 15 bases between them. Germline V gene lookup returns CDR1 ENHRY and CDR2 SYGVKD. CDR3 nucleotide sequence: TGTGCCGCCCGCCAGGGGTTGAATCAGCCCCAGCATTTT. Protein sequence: CAARQGLNQPQHF.

This clonotype was seen at least ten times. This rearrangement joins TRBV2 to TRBJ1-4, with TRBD1 matching 8 bases. There are 15 residues in the CDR3. Germline CDR1 and CDR2: SNHLY and FYNNEI. Germline trimming cut 4 bases from V and 7 bases from J; bases unmatched to any gene: 8. The chain's CDR3 is CASSARTGRSEKLFF. The CDR3 DNA sequence: TGTGCCAGCAGTGCCCGGACAGGGCGAAGTGAAAAACTGTTTTTT.

This clonotype was seen repeatedly, ten times or more. V usage is TRBV4-1 and J usage is TRBJ2-7, with 9 positions matching TRBD2. Germline V CDR1 and CDR2: MGHRA, YSYEKL. The junction had 7 bases not matched to a gene; V was cut back by 0 bases and J by 4 bases. This CDR3 is built from 16 residues. This chain's CDR3 is CASSQDPASGAYEQYF. CDR3 in DNA: TGCGCCAGCAGCCAAGATCCGGCTAGCGGGGCTTACGAGCAGTACTTC.

This clonotype was observed at least ten times. The chain recombines TRBV7-9 with TRBJ1-1; D is unclear. The length of the CDR3 is 13 residues. The germline V gene has CDR1 SEHNR and CDR2 FQNEAQ (reference sequence). Trimming shortened V by 5 bases and J by 7 bases, and 14 bases separated the two germline ends. CDR3 sequence reads: CASSPPPGDEAFF. The CDR3 nucleotides read TGTGCCAGCAGCCCACCGCCGGGTGATGAAGCTTTCTTT.

On this clonotype: A read error is likely here: a far larger clone is one base away. The chain combines TRBV7-3 with TRBJ2-5; 7 nucleotides align to TRBD1. The CDR3 has 14 residues. From germline, CDR1 is SGHTA and CDR2 FQGTGA. The CDR3 loop reads CASSLGTVREAQYF. In DNA form, the CDR3 reads TGTGCCAGCAGCTTAGGGACAGTGAGAGAGGCCCAGTACTTC.

This clonotype was observed many times. The chain couples TRBV13 to TRBJ2-2; D uncertain. The CDR3 totals 14 residues. CDR1 is PRHDT and CDR2 is FYEKMQ in the germline V gene (reference sequence). The V gene lost 0 bases and the J gene lost 5 bases, with 7 bases spanning the gap. For the CDR3, the DNA is TGTGCCAGCAGCTTAGGCCTGGTTACCGGGGAGCTGTTTTTT. Translation gives CASSLGLVTGELFF.